The 31 T cell receptor beta chains reported below all come from one sample, sequenced in a study of blood T cells in healthy people across ages (dated by TCRdb to between 2014 and 2017). Library generation was performed with 5' RACE. Instrument used: Illumina HiSeq 2500. A second PCR of roughly 6 to 12 cycles was run with a J-beta primer mix and a sample-barcoded 5' primer. TCRdb trimmed public reads at Q25 via fastp, called clones via MiXCR and kept in-frame beta chains. Each CDR3 protein gets just one entry, which takes the most common genes and DNA from the rows behind it. This sample holds roughly 1,700,000 distinct CDR3 sequences; 28% were observed only once. Around 7.7% of the sample goes to the ten largest clones. The sequencing input was blood. These receptors all come from a woman aged 30 to 39 in good health.

This clonotype was seen a few times. The chain links TRBV24-1 to TRBJ1-5; 7 nucleotides agree with TRBD1. Germline V gives CDR1 KGHDR, CDR2 SFDVKD. The junction had 5 bases not matched to a gene; V was cut back by 4 bases and J by 3 bases. The CDR3 spans 15 residues. DNA of the CDR3: TGTGCCACCAGTGACTCCGGGACAGTCAATCAGCCCCAGCATTTT. Amino acids: CATSDSGTVNQPQHF.

The CDR3 loop reads CSARPPFLGSGYGYTF. CDR3 bases: TGCAGTGCTAGACCCCCCTTTTTGGGCTCGGGGTATGGCTACACCTTC. This rearrangement joins TRBV20-1 to TRBJ1-2; no firm D call. This CDR3 contains 16 residues. Looked up from germline, CDR1 is DFQATT and CDR2 is SNEGSKA (reference sequence). The germline V and J ends were trimmed by 2 bases and 5 bases, with 21 bases remaining between them.

A word on this clonotype: Its ends do not fully match the called genes, so a read error is possible. This chain connects TRBV9 to TRBJ2-7; 7 nucleotides match TRBD2. CDR3 size: 15 residues. CDR1 and CDR2 from the germline V gene are SGDLS and YYNGEE. This chain's CDR3 is CASSAGTITEYERYF. In DNA, the CDR3 is TGTGCCAGCAGCGCAGGGACTATCACCGAGTACGAGCGGTACTTC.

This clonotype was observed a single time. The chain employs TRBV7-9 and TRBJ1-1; the D gene is possibly TRBD1 (6 bases). The CDR3 is made up of 14 amino acids. Trimming stripped 6 bases from V and 11 bases from J, with 22 bases between. From germline, CDR1 is SEHNR and CDR2 FQNEAQ (reference sequence). The CDR3 DNA reads TGTGCCAGCAGGGGAAGCAACAGGGATACGTCGGCTTTCTTT. Protein: CASRGSNRDTSAFF.

This chain connects TRBV20-1 to TRBJ1-1; weak D call: TRBD1 (5 bases). Looked up from germline, CDR1 is DFQATT and CDR2 is SNEGSKA (reference sequence). V lost 3 bases, J lost 10 bases, and 27 bases lay in between. The CDR3 contains 16 residues. Here the CDR3 reads CSASVRWGTRQGGAFF. The CDR3 DNA follows: TGCAGTGCTAGTGTGAGGTGGGGCACACGTCAGGGAGGAGCTTTCTTT.

This clonotype was seen repeatedly, ten times or more. The chain links TRBV5-1 to TRBJ1-1, with D hard to call. Germline assignment: CDR1 SGHRS and CDR2 YFSETQ. The CDR3 has 14 amino acids. Trimming shortened V by 1 base and J by 5 bases, and 12 bases separated the two germline ends. DNA of the CDR3: TGCGCCAGCAGCTTGTCTTCTGGCGGGACTGAAGCTTTCTTT. This encodes CASSLSSGGTEAFF.

The sample holds a few counts of this clonotype. This chain joins TRBV6-5 and TRBJ1-1; TRBD1 agrees at 12 bases. The CDR3 has 13 residues. Germline V CDR1 and CDR2: MNHEY, SVGAGI. Losses at the gene ends were 4 bases for V and 8 bases for J; bases not matched to a gene: 2. The CDR3 DNA follows: TGTGCCAGCAGTTGGGACAGGGGGCGCGAAGCTTTCTTT. Encoded protein: CASSWDRGREAFF.

This clonotype was found many times. J is TRBJ2-3 and V is TRBV29-1, with 12 bases aligning to TRBD2. This CDR3 comprises 14 residues. Germline loops: CDR1 SQVTM, CDR2 ANQGSEA. V was pared by 2 bases and J by 5 bases, with 2 bases of the junction left unmatched. CDR3 protein: CSVEWTSGEDTQYF. The CDR3 nucleotides are TGCAGCGTTGAATGGACTAGCGGGGAAGATACGCAGTATTTT.

This clonotype was detected a few times. This chain links TRBV2 with TRBJ1-5; D gene uncertain. Trimming took 4 bases from V and 0 from J, leaving 7 bases between them. The CDR3 is 14 amino acids. Germline V gene sequence: CDR1 SNHLY, CDR2 FYNNEI. The CDR3 nucleotides are TGTGCCAGCAGTGCTGAATATAGCAATCAGCCCCAGCATTTT. It yields the protein CASSAEYSNQPQHF.

The sample holds a few counts of this clonotype. The chain has TRBV20-1 and TRBJ1-5; no reliable D call. Germline CDR1 and CDR2: DFQATT and SNEGSKA (reference sequence). V lost 3 bases and J 0 bases, leaving 9 bases between the germline ends. This CDR3 contains 14 residues. CDR3 DNA: TGCAGTGCTAGTGGGCAGCTTAGCAATCAGCCCCAGCATTTT. The encoded protein is CSASGQLSNQPQHF.

About this clonotype itself: One junction end does not reproduce the germline sequence, and a read error may be involved. The rearrangement joins TRBV7-2 to TRBJ2-1; D uncertain. CDR1 and CDR2 from the germline V gene are SGHTA and FQGNSA. This CDR3 comprises 13 residues. CDR3 DNA: TGTGCCAGCAGCTTACCCGGTTACAATAAGCAGTTCTTC. Protein product: CASSLPGYNKQFF.

This clonotype has more than one count but fewer than ten. The rearrangement uses TRBV15 and TRBJ2-3; 7 nucleotides align to TRBD2. The ends lost 3 bases at V and 1 base at J; junction bases unmatched: 4. The CDR3 covers 15 residues. Germline CDR1 reads LNHNV; CDR2 reads YYDKDF (reference sequence). This CDR3 reads CATSSPAGGTDTQYF. The CDR3 DNA reads TGTGCCACCAGCAGCCCCGCGGGGGGCACAGATACGCAGTATTTT.

V gene TRBV7-2 combines with J gene TRBJ1-2, with 7 bases that match TRBD1. The V gene's germline CDR1 is SGHTA and CDR2 FQGNSA. This CDR3 has 14 amino acids. V lost 1 base and J lost 4; bases outside the gene matches: 3. The CDR3 spells CASSLETGTYGYTF. CDR3 coding DNA: TGTGCCAGCAGCTTAGAGACAGGGACCTATGGCTACACCTTC.

This rearrangement joins TRBV10-3 to TRBJ1-1; the D gene is possibly TRBD1 (5 bases). Deletions cut 4 bases from V and 0 bases from J, with 15 bases between. CDR1 ENHRY and CDR2 SYGVKD come from the germline V gene. This CDR3 spans 16 amino acids. The DNA for the CDR3 is TGTGCCATCAGTGCCTCGAGCGGACAAATGAACACTGAAGCTTTCTTT. Residues: CAISASSGQMNTEAFF.

The chain employs TRBV6-1 and TRBJ2-1, with 8 bases fitting TRBD2. J gave up 3 bases and V 2 bases, and 3 bases lay outside the gene matches. This CDR3 has 15 amino acids. CDR1 and CDR2 (germline): MNHNS, SASEGT. For the CDR3, the DNA is TGTGCCAGCAGTGAACAGCGGGGGATCTACAATGAGCAGTTCTTC. This sequence encodes CASSEQRGIYNEQFF.

The CDR3 reads CASRLALADPYNEQFF. CDR3 nucleotide sequence: TGTGCCAGCAGATTGGCACTAGCGGACCCCTACAATGAGCAGTTCTTC. This chain uses TRBV12-3 or TRBV12-4 with TRBJ2-1; 8 bases match TRBD2. This CDR3 is built from 16 residues. J gave up 2 bases and V 6 bases, and 9 bases lay outside the gene matches.

This clonotype appeared many times. The chain uses TRBV6-6 and TRBJ2-7; TRBD2 is a possible D gene (7 bases). The V end was cut by 6 bases, the J end by 4 bases, with 22 bases between. The CDR3 sequence is 16 residues long. The germline CDR1 and CDR2 sequences are MNHNY and SVGAGI (reference sequence). CDR3 bases: TGTGCCAGCAGCCTAGATGGGGGGGCAGGGGATTACGAGCAGTACTTC. It specifies CASSLDGGAGDYEQYF.

The rearrangement links TRBV6-1 to TRBJ2-7; 15 bases match TRBD2. With V trimmed by 7 bases and J by 6 bases, 13 bases remained unmatched. The length of the CDR3 is 17 residues. The germline V gene encodes CDR1 MNHNS and CDR2 SASEGT. CDR3: CASTTTGTSGRRGEQYF. The CDR3 DNA follows: TGTGCCAGCACCACCACCGGGACTAGCGGGAGGCGGGGCGAGCAGTACTTC.

In its sample, this clonotype was seen a few times. The V gene is TRBV6-5, the J gene TRBJ1-4, with D unclear. V lost 2 bases to trimming and J lost 0 bases, with 7 bases between them. The CDR3 runs to 15 residues. The germline gives CDR1 MNHEY, CDR2 SVGAGI. The CDR3 loop reads CASSYDTSTNEKLFF. In nucleotides, the CDR3 is TGTGCCAGCAGTTACGATACATCAACTAATGAAAAACTGTTTTTT.

The sample holds a few counts of this clonotype. As DNA, the CDR3 is TGTGCCTGGAGTGTACTCTTGGGGACAAAGATCTACAATGAGCAGTTCTTC. This translates into CAWSVLLGTKIYNEQFF. The V call is TRBV30, the J call TRBJ2-1; weak D call: TRBD1 (6 bases). The CDR3 length is 17 residues. V lost 0 bases, J lost 3 bases, and 18 bases lay in between. Germline V gives CDR1 GTSNPN, CDR2 SVGIG (reference sequence).

This clonotype appeared a few times. The rearrangement links TRBV6-2 or TRBV6-3 to TRBJ1-2; D not resolved. In germline, CDR1 is MNHEY, CDR2 SVGEGT. V was shortened by 5 bases and J by 6 bases, with 10 bases between the two germline ends. The CDR3 is 12 residues long. The CDR3 is CASSDGWNGYTF. CDR3 sequence (DNA): TGTGCCAGCAGTGACGGGTGGAATGGCTACACCTTC.

The gene calls are TRBV9 and TRBJ2-7, with TRBD1 matching 9 bases. Germline V gene lookup returns CDR1 SGDLS and CDR2 YYNGEE. V shed 3 bases, J shed 10 bases, and the junction held 11 bases outside the gene matches. CDR3 length: 14 amino acids. CDR3 amino acids: CASSAGTGKEAQYF. In nucleotides, the CDR3 is TGTGCCAGCAGCGCCGGGACAGGGAAAGAGGCCCAGTACTTC.

V is TRBV20-1 and J is TRBJ1-6; D unresolved. Per germline, CDR1 DFQATT and CDR2 SNEGSKA (reference sequence). This CDR3 spans 15 amino acids. Trimming left V 3 bases short and J 3 bases short, with 12 bases between. CDR3 nucleotide sequence: TGCAGTGCTAGTTCCCGGGGAGGCTATAATTCACCCCTCCACTTT. Translating it yields CSASSRGGYNSPLHF.

This rearrangement joins TRBV6-5 to TRBJ2-3; 8 positions match TRBD2. V shed 4 bases, J shed 8 bases, and the junction held 23 bases outside the gene matches. This CDR3 contains 19 residues. Germline V lookup: CDR1 MNHEY, CDR2 SVGAGI. CDR3: CASSCEAREVLPSHPTQYF. The CDR3 nucleotides read TGTGCCAGCAGTTGCGAAGCGCGGGAGGTGCTCCCTTCTCACCCTACGCAGTATTTT.

A word on this clonotype: A read error may produce the germline difference seen at one junction end. The chain joins TRBV10-3 to TRBJ2-1, with D hard to call. CDR3 length: 15 residues. Per germline, CDR1 ENHRY and CDR2 SYGVKD. CDR3 residues: CAIRESLSSYNEQFF. The CDR3, as DNA: TGTGCCATCAGGGAGTCCCTGAGCTCCTACAATGAGCAGTTCTTC.

This clonotype showed up many times. V is TRBV7-2 and J is TRBJ2-3, with D possibly being TRBD1 (5 bases). The CDR3 has 13 amino acids. Germline loops: CDR1 SGHTA, CDR2 FQGNSA. V lost 5 bases and J lost 4, with 10 bases in between. The CDR3 nucleotides are TGTGCCAGCAGCCTCCAGGGCTCAGATACGCAGTATTTT. Translated, it gives CASSLQGSDTQYF.

This clonotype was found a few times. Relative to the germline gene, one junction end is altered; a read error may explain this. The CDR3 loop reads CAGSQIQGTNEKLFF. As DNA, the CDR3 is TGTGCCGGCTCCCAGATACAGGGGACTAATGAAAAACTGTTTTTT. This chain connects TRBV18 to TRBJ1-4, with 7 bases aligning to TRBD1. Germline values: CDR1 KGHSH, CDR2 LQKENI. CDR3 length: 15 residues.

This clonotype was detected a few times. The genes are TRBV27 and TRBJ1-2, with D perhaps TRBD1 (5 bases). Germline V gene data show CDR1 as MNHEY and CDR2 as SMNVEV (reference sequence). V gave up 6 bases and J gave up 7 bases, with 15 bases separating them. The CDR3 contains 13 residues. The CDR3 reads CASSWDGRSGYTF. The DNA of the CDR3 is TGTGCCAGCAGCTGGGACGGTCGGAGTGGCTACACCTTC.

The chain carries TRBV5-5 and TRBJ1-1; D call uncertain. V lost 2 bases and J lost 0, with 8 bases in between. The CDR3 consists of 14 residues. The germline CDR1 and CDR2 sequences are SGHKS and YYEKEE (reference sequence). CDR3 in DNA: TGTGCCAGCAGCTTTCAATTCATGAACACTGAAGCTTTCTTT. Encoded protein: CASSFQFMNTEAFF. Full variable domain (outside the CDR3, taken from reference TRBV5-5 and TRBJ1-1): DAGVTQSPTHLIKTRGQQVTLRCSPISGHKSVSWYQQVLGQGPQFIFQYYEKEERGRGNFPDRFSARQFPNYSSELNVNALLLGDSALYLCASSFQFMNTEAFFGQGTRLTVV.

This chain joins TRBV4-1 and TRBJ2-5; D is ambiguous. The CDR3 has 16 residues. Germline V gene lookup returns CDR1 MGHRA and CDR2 YSYEKL. V was shortened by 4 bases and J by 5 bases, with 20 bases between the two germline ends. CDR3 bases: TGCGCCAGCAGCCGTTCGGACCGGAGTTTCGGTGAGACCCAGTACTTC. Amino acid sequence: CASSRSDRSFGETQYF.

This clonotype has only a few counts. The chain uses TRBV5-5 and TRBJ1-1; unclear D gene. Between the trimmed V and J ends, which lost 3 bases and 2 bases, there was a span of 8 bases. CDR3 length: 13 amino acids. Germline V lookup: CDR1 SGHKS, CDR2 YYEKEE (reference sequence). CDR3 DNA: TGTGCCAGCAGCTATATGAGTAACACTGAAGCTTTCTTT. Amino acids: CASSYMSNTEAFF.